This entry lists 7 T cell receptor beta chains sequenced from one sample in a study of T cell responses to AZD1222 COVID-19 vaccine. The assay was immunoSEQ multiplex PCR, and TCRdb's table has in-frame clones only and misses some. The sample includes over 100,000 clones, about nine tenths of them seen just once. Source: peripheral blood, taken 28 days after the second AZD1222 dose. The receptors derive from an adult who received the AZD1222 COVID-19 vaccine.

V usage is TRBV5-1 and J usage is TRBJ1-2; D gene uncertain. Trimming removed 0 bases from V and 6 bases from J, with 18 bases in between. Germline V lookup: CDR1 SGHRS, CDR2 YFSETQ. The length of the CDR3 is 16 residues. CDR3 bases: TGCGCCAGCAGCTTGGCCGTATCGGTTCGGGCCCATGGCTACACCTTC. Encoded protein: CASSLAVSVRAHGYTF.

This clone has more than one count but fewer than ten. The rearrangement links TRBV30 to TRBJ1-2; D might be TRBD1 (6 bases). The CDR3 is made up of 13 amino acids. The germline V and J ends were trimmed by 4 bases and 6 bases, with 15 bases remaining between them. Germline values: CDR1 GTSNPN, CDR2 SVGIG (reference sequence). The CDR3 DNA follows: TGTGCCTGGACCCAGACAGGCGATGATGGCTACACCTTC. It translates to CAWTQTGDDGYTF.

This clone has only one observation. The rearrangement joins TRBV28 to TRBJ2-7; 11 nucleotides line up with TRBD1. The CDR3 is 15 amino acids. V shed 4 bases and J 4 bases; nucleotides not matched to a gene: 6. The germline gives CDR1 MDHEN, CDR2 SYDVKM. The chain's CDR3 is CASSSAGTGGYEQYF. The CDR3 coding sequence is TGTGCCAGCAGTTCCGCCGGGACAGGGGGTTACGAGCAGTACTTC.

The chain carries TRBV29-1 and TRBJ2-7; D remains unclear. Trimming stripped 6 bases from V and 3 bases from J, with 6 bases between. Germline V gene data show CDR1 as SQVTM and CDR2 as ANQGSEA. The CDR3 consists of 10 residues. CDR3 residues: CSVICYEQYF. CDR3 DNA: TGCAGCGTCATCTGCTACGAGCAGTACTTC.

The V and J genes are TRBV3-1 (or the pseudogene TRBV3-2) and TRBJ2-5, with a weak D call TRBD2 (5 bases). Trimming removed 1 base at V and 4 bases at J, with 7 bases between. Germline-derived CDR1 and CDR2 are LGHDT and YNNKEL (reference sequence). The CDR3 has 13 residues. The DNA of the CDR3 is TGTGCCAGCAGCCAAGCTGGGAGAGAGACCCAGTACTTC. This sequence encodes CASSQAGRETQYF.

The gene calls are TRBV19 and TRBJ2-2; D is undetermined. Deletions cut 7 bases from V and 7 bases from J, with 13 bases between. Germline CDR1 LNHDA, CDR2 SQIVND (reference sequence). The CDR3 sequence is 13 residues long. CDR3 in amino acids: CASKDLSGGELFF. DNA for the CDR3: TGTGCCAGTAAAGACCTATCCGGCGGGGAGCTGTTTTTT. Full variable domain (rest looked up from reference TRBV19 and TRBJ2-2): DGGITQSPKYLFRKEGQNVTLSCEQNLNHDAMYWYRQDPGQGLRLIYYSQIVNDFQKGDIAEGYSVSREKKESFPLTVTSAQKNPTAFYLCASKDLSGGELFFGEGSRLTVL.

This clone was counted once. This chain connects TRBV28 to TRBJ1-2; D unresolved. CDR1 is MDHEN, CDR2 SYDVKM, per germline. The CDR3 totals 12 residues. V lost 6 bases, J lost 3 bases, and 8 bases lay in between. The CDR3 loop reads CASSDTDYGYTF. The CDR3 nucleotides read TGTGCCAGCAGCGACACGGACTATGGCTACACCTTC.